Presented here are 16 T cell receptor beta chains from one specimen sequenced in a study of blood T cell repertoires in COVID-19. Sequenced by immunoSEQ multiplex PCR; TCRdb stores in-frame clones only, minus some. This repertoire shows approximately 220,000 clones, 65% to 90% found once; its top ten account for 4% to 5%. The sample consisted of peripheral blood. These receptor sequences come from a woman in her seventies with acute or convalescent COVID-19.

The rearrangement uses TRBV5-4 and TRBJ2-7, with a possible D match to TRBD2 (7 bases). V lost 4 bases to trimming and J lost 3 bases, with 14 bases between them. The CDR3 sequence is 14 residues long. Germline values: CDR1 SGHNT, CDR2 YYREEE (reference sequence). CDR3 DNA: TGTGCCAGCAGCCCACAGGGAGGGGACTACGAGCAGTACTTC. The encoded protein is CASSPQGGDYEQYF.

This clone was seen a single time. The chain links TRBV27 to TRBJ1-6; D unclear. V lost 4 bases to trimming and J lost 10 bases, with 11 bases between them. The germline CDR1 and CDR2 sequences are MNHEY and SMNVEV (reference sequence). The CDR3 totals 13 residues. CDR3 loop: CASSYLSPSPLHF. The CDR3, as DNA: TGTGCCAGCAGTTACCTCAGTCCCTCACCCCTCCACTTT.

The gene calls are TRBV4-1 and TRBJ1-1; D remains ambiguous. Trimming shortened V by 3 bases and J by 3 bases, and 8 bases separated the two germline ends. Germline loops: CDR1 MGHRA, CDR2 YSYEKL. CDR3 length: 13 amino acids. CDR3 sequence reads: CASSHQVDTEAFF. The CDR3 bases are TGCGCCAGCAGCCATCAGGTGGACACTGAAGCTTTCTTT.

This chain joins TRBV3-1 (or the pseudogene TRBV3-2) and TRBJ2-1; 10 bases fit TRBD1. The germline CDR1 and CDR2 sequences are LGHDT and YNNKEL (reference sequence). CDR3 length: 15 amino acids. Trimming took 4 bases from V and 6 from J; bases not matched to a gene: 6. The CDR3 nucleotides are TGTGCCAGCAGCCTCCGGGACAGGGGACCCAATGAGCAGTTCTTC. The encoded protein is CASSLRDRGPNEQFF.

The V call is TRBV4-1, the J call TRBJ1-4; D possibly corresponds to TRBD1 (6 bases). Trimming cost V 1 base and J 10 bases, with 25 bases left between them. This CDR3 has 18 amino acids. CDR1 is MGHRA and CDR2 is YSYEKL in the germline V gene. In nucleotides, the CDR3 is TGCGCCAGCAGCCAAGCTCGGGGCAGGGGATCCGTCGGTGGAAAACTGTTTTTT. Translated: CASSQARGRGSVGGKLFF.

The rearrangement links TRBV7-8 to TRBJ2-3; no reliable D call. Trimming shortened V by 5 bases and J by 2 bases, and 5 bases separated the two germline ends. The CDR3 has 12 amino acids. Germline values: CDR1 SGHVS, CDR2 FQNEAQ. The chain's CDR3 is CASSLYTDTQYF. The CDR3 DNA is TGTGCCAGCAGCCTTTACACAGATACGCAGTATTTT.

This clone has more than one count but fewer than ten. The chain employs TRBV6-2 or TRBV6-3 and TRBJ1-5, with 9 bases lining up with TRBD1. Germline V gene sequence: CDR1 MNHEY, CDR2 SVGEGT. After removal of 6 bases from V and 3 bases from J, the junction contained 6 bases not matched to a gene. The CDR3 extends over 15 amino acids. The CDR3 DNA follows: TGTGCCAGCAGCCGGGACAGGGTTATCAATCAGCCCCAGCATTTT. Protein product: CASSRDRVINQPQHF.

V usage is TRBV7-2 and J usage is TRBJ1-2; no reliable D call. V shed 7 bases and J shed 8 bases, with 17 bases lying between them. The CDR3 contains 13 residues. Germline-derived CDR1 and CDR2 are SGHTA and FQGNSA. The chain's CDR3 is CASIPGEGVGYTF. The CDR3 bases are TGTGCCAGCATTCCCGGGGAAGGCGTCGGCTACACCTTC.

V and J are TRBV3-1 (or the pseudogene TRBV3-2) and TRBJ1-1, with 8 positions matching TRBD1. The CDR3 consists of 16 residues. V shed 1 base and J 4 bases; nucleotides not matched to a gene: 8. The germline V gene has CDR1 LGHDT and CDR2 YNNKEL (reference sequence). CDR3 amino acids: CASSQAGGPSGTEAFF. In DNA, the CDR3 is TGTGCCAGCAGCCAAGCAGGGGGCCCGTCGGGCACTGAAGCTTTCTTT.

This clone has a single count. The CDR3 here is CASSSDDISYEQYF. Here the CDR3 DNA reads TGTGCCAGCAGCTCAGACGACATCTCCTACGAGCAGTACTTC. This sequence joins TRBV7-8 and TRBJ2-7, with D uncertain. Between the trimmed V and J ends, which lost 4 bases and 0 bases, there was a span of 10 bases. Germline CDR1 is SGHVS and CDR2 is FQNEAQ. The CDR3 totals 14 residues.

V and J are TRBV21-1 and TRBJ1-6; the D call in the table, TRBD1, was not verified against the DNA. TRBV21-1 is a recognized pseudogene. CDR3 length: 17 amino acids. CDR3 protein: CASSKVRRGPGNSPLHF. In nucleotides, the CDR3 is TGTGCCAGCAGCAAAGTCCGGAGGGGGCCTGGGAATTCACCCCTCCACTTT.

The chain has TRBV18 and TRBJ1-6; D is unresolved. The V end was cut by 3 bases, the J end by 1 base, with 13 bases between. The germline gives CDR1 KGHSH, CDR2 LQKENI. This CDR3 has 17 amino acids. CDR3 in DNA: TGTGCCAGCTCACCTGACATGGTTTTATCCTATAATTCACCCCTCCACTTT. Its translation: CASSPDMVLSYNSPLHF.

The J gene is TRBJ2-2, the V gene TRBV4-2; D uncertain. Germline lookup yields CDR1 LGHNA and CDR2 YNFKEQ. CDR3 length: 16 residues. Trimming cost V 5 bases and J 0 bases, with 13 bases left between them. CDR3 nucleotides: TGTGCCAGCAGCTTCCGGGTTGCCGCGAACACCGGGGAGCTGTTTTTT. This encodes CASSFRVAANTGELFF.

The count of this clone is one. The CDR3 nucleotides read TGCGCCAGCAGCCAAGTTCCTTGGAACACTGAAGCTTTCTTT. Protein product: CASSQVPWNTEAFF. This chain uses TRBV4-1 with TRBJ1-1; D remains ambiguous. Trimming cost V 1 base and J 1 base, with 7 bases left between them. CDR3 length equals 14 residues. Germline V CDR1 and CDR2: MGHRA, YSYEKL.

The V gene is TRBV7-9, the J gene TRBJ1-1, with D perhaps TRBD1 (6 bases). This CDR3 is built from 14 residues. Trimming took 1 base from V and 8 from J, leaving 14 bases between them. CDR1 SEHNR and CDR2 FQNEAQ come from the germline V gene (reference sequence). The CDR3 nucleotides read TGTGCCAGCAGCTTAGAGGGACTAACAGGGGAAGCTTTCTTT. It is translated as CASSLEGLTGEAFF.

This CDR3 is CASSLGDREYYNEQFF. The CDR3, as DNA: TGTGCCAGCAGCTTAGGGGACAGGGAGTACTACAATGAGCAGTTCTTC. The chain couples TRBV7-2 to TRBJ2-1; 9 bases are a match to TRBD1. Germline lookup yields CDR1 SGHTA and CDR2 FQGNSA. V shed 1 base, J shed 3 bases, and the junction held 4 bases outside the gene matches. The CDR3 has 16 amino acids.